This T cell receptor beta chain was documented in a study of T cell repertoires in cytomegalovirus infection. As for the study in general: A matching HLA type, together with CMV infection, was signaled by public TCR beta signatures.

TCRdb called the reads again in MiXCR, with one record for every CDR3 protein. The repertoire includes about 450,000 distinct CDR3 sequences, approximately 30% of them detected once, and roughly an eighth sits in the top ten. In the case of this clonotype: Its antigen is as yet unknown.

Points from the study as a whole: People with CMV and the relevant HLA were identified by cumulative public TCR beta family frequency. Dominating the ex vivo response were TCR beta clonotypes that were CMV-specific and HLA-C-restricted.

V gave up 5 bases and J gave up 0 bases; unmatched junction bases: 4. Germline loops: CDR1 SGHTA, CDR2 FQGTGA. The CDR3 consists of 16 residues. The sample consisted of PBMCs. This chain uses TRBV7-3 with TRBJ2-2; 9 bases match TRBD2. The sequence was collected from a human donor in good health (CMV status not recorded). Some clones in this sample may be carry-over from other donors' samples. The CDR3 sequence: CASSVAGATNTGELFF. The CDR3 nucleotides read TGTGCCAGCAGCGTAGCGGGGGCGACGAACACCGGGGAGCTGTTTTTT.